The present T cell receptor beta chain was sequenced within a study of CD8+ T cells in alopecia areata. Study details: Twice daily, treated patients received 5 to 10 mg of oral tofacitinib.

Whole-study results and caveats: Tofacitinib delivered significant drops in scalp clonality and in expanded CD8+ clones among the top 100. Whereas mice showed it more clearly, TCR sharing across patients was murkier, possibly because of HLA.

RNA extraction and reverse transcription yielded cDNA as sequencing template. TCRdb's table, derived via immunoSEQ multiplex PCR, lists solely in-frame clones and lacks some. This sample yields roughly 280,000 clones, of which about 60% are seen a single time; about 0.88% belongs to the top ten. Sample treatment: oral pan-JAK inhibitor, 5-10 mg twice daily. Both CD4+ and CD8+ T cells were separated by sorting PBMCs. The CDR3 loop spans 14 amino acids. Between the trimmed V and J ends, which lost 3 bases and 12 bases, there was a span of 18 bases. Per the germline V gene, CDR1 is MNHEY and CDR2 is SMNVEV (reference sequence). This clone was counted once. What it binds is not known.

This receptor was identified in a human donor with alopecia areata. Material: CD4+ T cells sorted from blood, obtained at week 52, from a patient treated with tofacitinib. The J gene is TRBJ2-1, the V gene TRBV27; D is undetermined. The CDR3 DNA reads TGTGCCAGCAGTTTTTTCAGCCGGTTCGATTTGCAGTTCTTC. It encodes CASSFFSRFDLQFF.